This T cell receptor beta chain was documented in a study of cytomegalovirus exposure and HLA in healthy donors. CDR1 and CDR2 (germline): SEHNR, FQNEAQ (reference sequence). CDR3 size: 15 residues. The ends were cut back, 4 bases at V and 0 bases at J, with 13 bases in the middle. This clone has more than one count but fewer than ten. The PCR contained 60 Vbeta and 13 Jbeta primers. The method was immunoSEQ multiplex PCR; TCRdb's version includes in-frame clones alone and lacks a portion of them. The table lists around 120,000 clones, around three quarters of them singletons. The rearrangement links TRBV7-9 to TRBJ2-7, with TRBD2 as a possible D gene (5 bases). The sequencing sample was made of PBMCs. The TCR sequence derives from a man aged 18-30 years in good health and CMV-seronegative. The DNA of the CDR3 is TGTGCCAGCAGCTCAACACTAGTATCCTCCTACGAGCAGTACGTC. Protein sequence: CASSSTLVSSYEQYV.